The present TCR beta chain was sequenced within a study of blood T cell repertoires in COVID-19. Only in-frame clones appear in the TCRdb table, and some are missing; sequencing was by immunoSEQ multiplex PCR. The data show about 59,000 clones, with around four fifths seen just once and roughly 18% held by the top ten. This CDR3 comprises 14 residues. Germline loops: CDR1 SEHNR, CDR2 FQNEAQ (reference sequence). With 5 bases removed from V and 7 bases from J, the gap between germline ends came to 15 bases. Sequencing was done on a sample of peripheral blood. This sequence was found in a woman between 50 and 59 years old with active or convalescent COVID-19. The V call is TRBV7-9, the J call TRBJ1-5; unclear D gene. Here the CDR3 DNA reads TGTGCCAGCAGCGCCCTCGGGGTGGACCAGCCCCAGCATTTT. Its protein is CASSALGVDQPQHF.